The 20 T cell receptor beta chains reported below all come from one sample, sequenced in a study of T cell repertoires in cytomegalovirus infection. TCRdb used MiXCR to reprocess the reads, holding one entry per CDR3 protein. This table has under 850,000 distinct CDR3 sequences, roughly 36% appearing once. Sequenced input: PBMCs. These receptors were obtained from a human donor in good health (CMV status not recorded). Some clones in this sample may be carry-over from other donors' samples.

J is TRBJ1-1 and V is TRBV28; D is unresolved. The CDR3 is 16 residues long. The germline V gene encodes CDR1 MDHEN and CDR2 SYDVKM. V was trimmed by 3 bases and J by 3 bases, leaving 17 bases between them. DNA for the CDR3: TGTGCCAGCAGTTTTATAAGGGCAGGAGCCGACACTGAAGCTTTCTTT. It specifies CASSFIRAGADTEAFF.

This clonotype has a single count. Its ends do not fully match the called genes, so a read error is possible. V usage is TRBV11-2 and J usage is TRBJ2-7; TRBD1 or TRBD2 may be the D gene (5 bases each). The CDR3 totals 15 residues. The V gene's germline CDR1 is SGHAT and CDR2 FQNNGV. The CDR3 spells CASSQTPGTGYDQYF. In nucleotides, the CDR3 is TGTGCCAGCAGCCAAACTCCCGGGACCGGCTACGATCAGTACTTC.

The chain combines TRBV28 with TRBJ1-5; D uncertain. The CDR3 has 18 amino acids. Trimming stripped 5 bases from V and 0 bases from J, with 20 bases between. Germline V lookup: CDR1 MDHEN, CDR2 SYDVKM. The DNA for the CDR3 is TGTGCCAGCAGTCCCGAACAGTCTTTCTACTATAGCAATCAGCCCCAGCATTTT. It yields the protein CASSPEQSFYYSNQPQHF.

This clonotype was seen more than once but under ten times. The gene calls are TRBV7-8 and TRBJ2-5; D is uncertain. The CDR3 totals 14 residues. CDR1 and CDR2 (germline): SGHVS, FQNEAQ. V was shortened by 3 bases and J by 5 bases, with 13 bases between the two germline ends. The CDR3 nucleotides are TGTGCCAGCAGCTTCCTCGGTCCTGGGGAGACCCAGTACTTC. This encodes CASSFLGPGETQYF.

This chain uses TRBV14 with TRBJ2-3, with a possible D match to TRBD2 (6 bases). V was shortened by 2 bases and J by 1 base, with 10 bases between the two germline ends. CDR3 length equals 15 residues. Germline lookup yields CDR1 SGHDN and CDR2 FVKESK. The CDR3 coding sequence is TGTGCCAGCAGCCAACTAGCGCAGCGCACAGATACGCAGTATTTT. Translation: CASSQLAQRTDTQYF.

The DNA for the CDR3 is TGTGCCAGTAGTATCCCACCGACAGGGGAGGATGGCTACACCTTC. It specifies CASSIPPTGEDGYTF. J is TRBJ1-2 and V is TRBV19; TRBD1 matches 8 bases. Trimming at V came to 3 bases and at J to 6 bases, leaving 9 bases not matched to a gene. This CDR3 has 15 amino acids. Germline CDR1 LNHDA, CDR2 SQIVND (reference sequence).

This clonotype was detected many times. This sequence joins TRBV7-2 and TRBJ2-1; unclear D gene. Trimming stripped 5 bases from V and 8 bases from J, with 13 bases between. The germline V gene encodes CDR1 SGHTA and CDR2 FQGNSA. This CDR3 has 13 amino acids. Here the CDR3 DNA reads TGTGCCAGCAGCCCCGCCCCGGGTGATGAGCAGTTCTTC. Amino acid sequence: CASSPAPGDEQFF.

This clonotype was detected ten times or more. V usage is TRBV6-5 and J usage is TRBJ2-2; D ambiguous. The germline gives CDR1 MNHEY, CDR2 SVGAGI. Trimming removed 2 bases from V and 1 base from J, with 2 bases in between. CDR3 length: 13 residues. CDR3 nucleotides: TGTGCCAGCAGTTACGAGAACACCGGGGAGCTGTTTTTT. Translating it yields CASSYENTGELFF.

This clonotype occurred a few times. The chain joins TRBV19 to TRBJ1-1, with D hard to call. The CDR3 is 15 residues long. Germline V gene lookup returns CDR1 LNHDA and CDR2 SQIVND (reference sequence). Between the trimmed V and J ends, which lost 5 bases and 0 bases, there was a span of 13 bases. CDR3: CASSWAGAMNTEAFF. The CDR3 DNA is TGTGCCAGTAGTTGGGCAGGAGCAATGAACACTGAAGCTTTCTTT.

This clonotype occurred a few times. The chain carries TRBV24-1 and TRBJ2-1; 7 nucleotides agree with TRBD2. V lost 1 base to trimming and J lost 6 bases; unmatched junction nucleotides: 5. Germline CDR1 is KGHDR and CDR2 is SFDVKD. This CDR3 has 15 residues. In DNA, the CDR3 is TGTGCCACCAGTGATTTAGCGGGAATTAGCAATGAGCAGTTCTTC. It is translated as CATSDLAGISNEQFF.

The chain links TRBV4-1 to TRBJ1-1; D remains ambiguous. There are 14 residues in the CDR3. The V gene lost 3 bases and the J gene lost 8 bases, with 16 bases spanning the gap. From germline, CDR1 is MGHRA and CDR2 YSYEKL. For the CDR3, the DNA is TGCGCCAGCAGCCATACGGGCCAGTATAGAGAAGCTTTCTTT. As protein: CASSHTGQYREAFF.

Comments on this clonotype: The junction differs from germline at one of its ends, possibly a read error. This chain links TRBV28 with TRBJ2-3; no clear D gene. The CDR3 loop spans 13 amino acids. CDR1 and CDR2 (germline): MDHEN, SYDVKM. The CDR3 region has the DNA TGTGCCAGCCACGACTGGAGCACAGCTACGCAGTATTTT. Translating gives CASHDWSTATQYF.

This clonotype was recorded a few times. The chain has TRBV28 and TRBJ1-1; D is perhaps TRBD1 (6 bases). Germline V CDR1 and CDR2: MDHEN, SYDVKM. This CDR3 region has 15 residues. Trimming removed 6 bases from V and 4 bases from J, with 18 bases in between. CDR3: CASRSRGEIRTEAFF. The CDR3 bases are TGTGCCAGCAGGTCGAGGGGGGAAATTCGCACTGAAGCTTTCTTT.

This clonotype was detected a few times. This rearrangement joins TRBV5-5 to TRBJ2-5; D is possibly TRBD1 or TRBD2 (5 bases each). V lost 4 bases to trimming and J lost 3 bases, with 19 bases between them. The germline V gene encodes CDR1 SGHKS and CDR2 YYEKEE (reference sequence). The CDR3 runs 16 residues. This chain's CDR3 is CASSKGPGSGEETQYF. In nucleotides, the CDR3 is TGTGCCAGCAGCAAGGGACCTGGATCGGGTGAAGAGACCCAGTACTTC.

This clonotype showed up just a few times. The chain joins TRBV6-1 to TRBJ1-6; possible D gene TRBD1, 6 bases. There are 16 residues in the CDR3. Trimming removed 6 bases from V and 4 bases from J, with 16 bases in between. Per the germline V gene, CDR1 is MNHNS and CDR2 is SASEGT. Here the CDR3 reads CASRKTQQGYNSPLHF. CDR3 DNA: TGTGCCAGCAGAAAGACCCAACAGGGTTATAATTCACCCCTCCACTTT.

This clonotype was recorded only once. The chain employs TRBV6-5 and TRBJ1-1, with a tentative D call TRBD1 (5 bases). V was shortened by 0 bases and J by 1 base, with 12 bases between the two germline ends. There are 16 residues in the CDR3. Germline CDR1 and CDR2: MNHEY and SVGAGI. The CDR3 protein is CASSYSGGEANTEAFF. CDR3 bases: TGTGCCAGCAGTTACTCCGGGGGTGAGGCGAACACTGAAGCTTTCTTT.

This clonotype was counted ten times or more. The CDR3: CASSVSIDRRGYTF. Here the CDR3 DNA reads TGTGCCAGCAGTGTCTCGATTGACAGGCGCGGCTACACCTTC. The genes are TRBV28 and TRBJ1-2, with a tentative D call TRBD1 (6 bases). Germline CDR1 reads MDHEN; CDR2 reads SYDVKM. CDR3 length equals 14 residues. Trimming took 5 bases from V and 8 from J, leaving 18 bases between them.

This clonotype came up many times. V is TRBV6-1 and J is TRBJ2-1, with 9 bases aligning to TRBD1. Germline V gives CDR1 MNHNS, CDR2 SASEGT. The J segment lost 10 bases and the V segment lost 7 bases, leaving 17 bases of the junction unmatched. CDR3 length: 16 amino acids. This chain's CDR3 is CASIRTGDRAPVEQFF. The CDR3 DNA reads as TGTGCCAGCATCAGAACTGGGGACAGGGCCCCGGTGGAGCAGTTCTTC.

The chain employs TRBV12-3 or TRBV12-4 and TRBJ2-4; the D gene is possibly TRBD1 (6 bases). The germline V and J ends were trimmed by 5 bases and 0 bases, with 14 bases remaining between them. This CDR3 has 16 residues. The CDR3 here is CASSHRADLAKNIQYF. The CDR3 DNA sequence: TGTGCCAGCAGTCACAGGGCAGATTTAGCCAAAAACATTCAGTACTTC.

The rearrangement joins TRBV20-1 to TRBJ2-1, with 8 bases matching TRBD2. J gave up 6 bases and V 5 bases, and 15 bases lay outside the gene matches. Germline V gene lookup returns CDR1 DFQATT and CDR2 SNEGSKA (reference sequence). The CDR3 is made up of 16 amino acids. The CDR3 coding sequence is TGCAGTGCTCCGCGGCGGGGGGAATCTAAGGGCAATGAGCAGTTCTTC. This translates into CSAPRRGESKGNEQFF.